This T cell receptor (beta chain) comes out of a study of Graves' ophthalmopathy and Graves' hyperthyroidism. Researchers took RNA transcripts and amplified TCR beta CDR3 regions from them. After a first-round RT-PCR with HTBI primers, a second-round multiplex PCR was run. Via MiXCR, TCRdb re-called the multiplex PCR reads, giving one row per CDR3 protein. This table has roughly 380,000 distinct CDR3 sequences, approximately 15% appearing once. This clonotype was picked up many times. With 4 bases removed from V and 0 bases from J, the gap between germline ends came to 10 bases. The CDR3 contains 14 residues. Germline lookup yields CDR1 SGDLS and CDR2 YYNGEE.

This receptor was taken from a woman between 18 and 29 years old with stable Graves' hyperthyroidism. Sequences were obtained from peripheral blood. The V call is TRBV9, the J call TRBJ1-1; TRBD1 might be the D (5 bases). The CDR3 protein is CASSPTGLNTEAFF. CDR3 in DNA: TGTGCCAGCAGCCCAACAGGACTGAACACTGAAGCTTTCTTT.